Below are 10 T cell receptor beta chains sequenced from a single sample in a study of cytomegalovirus exposure and HLA in healthy donors. The PCR employed 60 Vbeta primers together with 13 Jbeta primers. Clones were sequenced by immunoSEQ multiplex PCR, and TCRdb holds only the in-frame ones, with some missing. Of roughly 100,000 clones in the sample, 70% to 85% were seen once. Input material: PBMCs. These receptors came from a woman in her 40s in good health and CMV-seronegative.

This clone occurred once. This chain joins TRBV9 and TRBJ1-2; 7 positions match TRBD1. The CDR3 has 15 amino acids. V lost 4 bases to trimming and J lost 2 bases; unmatched junction nucleotides: 8. Germline V CDR1 and CDR2: SGDLS, YYNGEE. The CDR3 nucleotides read TGTGCCAGCAGCTTTCACACAGGGGAGAACTATGGCTACACCTTC. This codes for CASSFHTGENYGYTF.

The chain has TRBV4-2 and TRBJ2-1, with TRBD2 matching over 7 bases. V shed 1 base, J shed 4 bases, and the junction held 10 bases outside the gene matches. CDR1 is LGHNA, CDR2 YNFKEQ, per germline. This CDR3 is 17 amino acids long. The chain's CDR3 is CASSQVSGGTIYNEQFF. In nucleotides, the CDR3 is TGTGCCAGCAGCCAAGTTTCTGGCGGGACTATATACAATGAGCAGTTCTTC.

The rearrangement joins TRBV30 to TRBJ1-4; D call uncertain. CDR3 length: 13 amino acids. Trimming left V 1 base short and J 7 bases short, with 10 bases between. The V gene's germline CDR1 is GTSNPN and CDR2 SVGIG (reference sequence). This CDR3 reads CAWSAGVGEKLFF. In DNA, the CDR3 is TGTGCCTGGAGTGCCGGAGTTGGTGAAAAACTGTTTTTT.

The chain employs TRBV10-3 and TRBJ1-1, with a possible D match to TRBD1 (6 bases). The germline V gene has CDR1 ENHRY and CDR2 SYGVKD. The germline V and J ends were trimmed by 4 bases and 1 base, with 10 bases remaining between them. CDR3 length equals 14 residues. The CDR3 is CAISVSGENTEAFF. The CDR3 DNA reads as TGTGCCATCAGTGTCTCAGGGGAGAACACTGAAGCTTTCTTT.

The chain has TRBV30 and TRBJ2-7, with D possibly matching TRBD1 (5 bases). V was pared by 5 bases and J by 8 bases, with 19 bases between. This CDR3 comprises 13 residues. CDR1 is GTSNPN and CDR2 is SVGIG in the germline V gene (reference sequence). The CDR3 DNA reads TGTGCCTGGGCCCGACAGCCCGCTGGGAAGCAGTACTTC. It yields the protein CAWARQPAGKQYF. The full variable domain, in which reference TRBV30 and TRBJ2-7 provide the parts outside the CDR3, is SQTIHQWPATLVQPVGSPLSLECTVEGTSNPNLYWYRQAAGRGLQLLFYSVGIGQISSEVPQNLSASRPQDRQFILSSKKLLLSDSGFYLCAWARQPAGKQYFGPGTRLTVT.

This rearrangement joins TRBV30 to TRBJ2-7; possible D gene TRBD2, 5 bases. The V end lost 5 bases, the J end lost 3 bases, and 14 bases lay between the germline ends. Germline V gives CDR1 GTSNPN, CDR2 SVGIG (reference sequence). CDR3 length: 13 amino acids. The CDR3 spells CAWVPRGLYEQYF. The CDR3 bases are TGTGCCTGGGTACCGCGAGGGCTCTACGAGCAGTACTTC. Complete variable domain (other parts from reference TRBV30 and TRBJ2-7): SQTIHQWPATLVQPVGSPLSLECTVEGTSNPNLYWYRQAAGRGLQLLFYSVGIGQISSEVPQNLSASRPQDRQFILSSKKLLLSDSGFYLCAWVPRGLYEQYFGPGTRLTVT.

The V call is TRBV10-1, the J call TRBJ2-5; 8 positions match TRBD2. V lost 0 bases and J lost 4; bases outside the gene matches: 4. Germline values: CDR1 WNHNN, CDR2 SYGVQD (reference sequence). The CDR3 is 15 amino acids. The CDR3 sequence: CASSESGGGGETQYF. CDR3 nucleotides: TGCGCCAGCAGTGAGTCCGGGGGGGGCGGAGAGACCCAGTACTTC.

The rearrangement uses TRBV7-9 and TRBJ1-2; TRBD1 matches 11 bases. Germline assignment: CDR1 SEHNR and CDR2 FQNEAQ (reference sequence). The V and J ends lost 3 bases and 4 bases, in that order; junction bases with no gene match: 10. The CDR3 has 17 residues. In DNA form, the CDR3 reads TGTGCCAGCAGCTTTAAAAGGACAGGGGGCGACCCCTATGGCTACACCTTC. Its translation: CASSFKRTGGDPYGYTF.

The CDR3: CASSATGGGYEQYF. The DNA for the CDR3 is TGCGCCAGCAGTGCGACAGGTGGGGGCTACGAGCAGTACTTC. J is TRBJ2-7 and V is TRBV10-1; maybe TRBD1 (6 bases). Germline V gene data show CDR1 as WNHNN and CDR2 as SYGVQD (reference sequence). The CDR3 runs 14 residues. The ends were cut back, 4 bases at V and 3 bases at J, with 13 bases in the middle.

The chain recombines TRBV4-2 with TRBJ2-7; D gene unclear. Between the trimmed V and J ends, which lost 4 bases and 0 bases, there was a span of 10 bases. Germline CDR1 reads LGHNA; CDR2 reads YNFKEQ. The length of the CDR3 is 14 residues. Here the CDR3 reads CASSPVEFSYEQYF. The CDR3 nucleotides read TGTGCCAGCAGCCCCGTGGAGTTCTCCTACGAGCAGTACTTC.